The next 19 T cell receptor beta chains were all read from a single sample in a study of T cell responses to AZD1222 COVID-19 vaccine. TCRdb's copy holds only in-frame clones and misses some; the assay was immunoSEQ multiplex PCR. This table holds under 200,000 clones, under 95% found once. This specimen was peripheral blood, taken on day 0 of AZD1222 vaccination. The receptor source for this set is an adult in good health.

This sequence joins TRBV28 and TRBJ1-4; D is possibly TRBD1 (5 bases). The V gene's germline CDR1 is MDHEN and CDR2 SYDVKM. V dropped 5 bases and J dropped 7 bases, with 17 bases sitting between them. The CDR3 is made up of 15 amino acids. The DNA for the CDR3 is TGTGCCAGCAGTCCCCCCGGGGGTTCGGGTGAAAAACTGTTTTTT. It yields the protein CASSPPGGSGEKLFF.

V gene TRBV28 combines with J gene TRBJ1-2; a weak D match, TRBD1 (5 bases). The CDR3 contains 13 residues. Germline V gene sequence: CDR1 MDHEN, CDR2 SYDVKM. With 11 bases removed from V and 0 bases from J, the gap between germline ends came to 13 bases. CDR3 sequence: CASGGYTNYGYTF. DNA for the CDR3: TGTGCCTCGGGGGGGTATACTAACTATGGCTACACCTTC.

The gene calls are TRBV4-2 and TRBJ1-4; D call uncertain. V was cut by 0 bases and J by 5 bases, with 7 bases left in between. Germline CDR1 reads LGHNA; CDR2 reads YNFKEQ. This CDR3 spans 14 amino acids. The CDR3 loop reads CASSQDHTNEKLFF. CDR3 nucleotide sequence: TGTGCCAGCAGCCAAGATCACACAAATGAAAAACTGTTTTTT.

The chain links TRBV19 to TRBJ1-2; tentatively, D is TRBD1 (5 bases). Germline loops: CDR1 LNHDA, CDR2 SQIVND (reference sequence). V gave up 0 bases and J gave up 6 bases, with 17 bases separating them. This CDR3 is built from 16 residues. The CDR3 region is CASSIERGREGDGYTF. The CDR3 bases are TGTGCCAGTAGTATAGAAAGGGGCAGGGAAGGGGATGGCTACACCTTC.

The V and J genes are TRBV28 and TRBJ2-1; no clear D. Germline loops: CDR1 MDHEN, CDR2 SYDVKM. Trimming took 6 bases from V and 9 from J, leaving 12 bases between them. This CDR3 has 12 residues. CDR3 in DNA: TGTGCCAGCAGAGAGCCGGTAGGTGAGCAGTTCTTC. Its protein product is CASREPVGEQFF. Looking up the rest from reference TRBV28 and TRBJ2-1 gives the full variable domain: DVKVTQSSRYLVKRTGEKVFLECVQDMDHENMFWYRQDPGLGLRLIYFSYDVKMKEKGDIPEGYSVSREKKERFSLILESASTNQTSMYLCASREPVGEQFFGPGTRLTVL.

The chain has TRBV10-2 and TRBJ2-1; 12 positions match TRBD2. In germline, CDR1 is WSHSY, CDR2 SAAADI. CDR3 length: 17 amino acids. V trimming: 6 bases; J trimming: 8 bases; junction bases outside the gene matches: 14. The DNA for the CDR3 is TGCGCCAGCAGAAGGGGGGCCGGGACTAGCGGGTTGTATGAGCAGTTCTTC. Its translation is CASRRGAGTSGLYEQFF.

The chain links TRBV4-1 to TRBJ2-7; 10 bases agree with TRBD2. CDR1 is MGHRA and CDR2 is YSYEKL in the germline V gene. The CDR3 totals 16 residues. V dropped 2 bases and J dropped 4; count of bases not matched to a gene: 8. CDR3 bases: TGCGCCAGCAGCCAACTCCCTAGCGGGAGTTCTTACGAGCAGTACTTC. This codes for CASSQLPSGSSYEQYF.

The chain couples TRBV28 to TRBJ1-1; perhaps TRBD1 as D (6 bases). The V and J ends lost 6 bases and 5 bases respectively, with 19 bases between them. The CDR3 loop spans 15 amino acids. CDR1 is MDHEN, CDR2 SYDVKM, per germline. The CDR3: CASRILDSKGTEAFF. CDR3 sequence (DNA): TGTGCCAGCAGGATACTGGACAGCAAGGGTACTGAAGCTTTCTTT. The whole variable domain, filled in from reference TRBV28 and TRBJ1-1, reads DVKVTQSSRYLVKRTGEKVFLECVQDMDHENMFWYRQDPGLGLRLIYFSYDVKMKEKGDIPEGYSVSREKKERFSLILESASTNQTSMYLCASRILDSKGTEAFFGQGTRLTVV.

The gene calls are TRBV19 and TRBJ1-5, with 11 bases identical to TRBD1. Looked up from germline, CDR1 is LNHDA and CDR2 is SQIVND (reference sequence). The CDR3 is made up of 15 amino acids. Trimming at V came to 4 bases and at J to 8 bases, leaving 7 bases not matched to a gene. The CDR3 loop is CASSTGQGGLEPQHF. The CDR3 region has the DNA TGTGCCAGTAGTACGGGACAGGGGGGTTTGGAGCCCCAGCATTTT.

The chain carries TRBV4-1 and TRBJ2-1, with 9 bases fitting TRBD2. This CDR3 has 18 residues. V lost 0 bases to trimming and J lost 5 bases; unmatched junction nucleotides: 11. Germline assignment: CDR1 MGHRA and CDR2 YSYEKL. The CDR3 nucleotides read TGCGCCAGCAGCCAAGAACCTAGCGGGGCGATGGGGAACAATGAGCAGTTCTTC. Protein product: CASSQEPSGAMGNNEQFF.

The CDR3 DNA reads as TGCGCCAGCACCCAGAGTTATAGCAATCAGCCCCAGCATTTT. Protein sequence: CASTQSYSNQPQHF. The chain is built from TRBV10-2 and TRBJ1-5; no clear D gene. Looked up from germline, CDR1 is WSHSY and CDR2 is SAAADI. This CDR3 is 14 amino acids long. Trimming pared 7 bases from V and 0 bases from J, leaving 10 bases between.

The rearrangement uses TRBV7-2 and TRBJ2-7; 8 bases line up with TRBD2. The CDR3 loop spans 18 amino acids. The germline gives CDR1 SGHTA, CDR2 FQGNSA. V lost 2 bases, J lost 0 bases, and 12 bases stayed unmatched. The CDR3 loop reads CASSLQVAGGRSSYEQYF. The DNA for the CDR3 is TGTGCCAGCAGCTTACAAGTTGCGGGAGGACGAAGCTCCTACGAGCAGTACTTC. The full variable domain, in which reference TRBV7-2 and TRBJ2-7 provide the parts outside the CDR3, is GAGVSQSPSNKVTEKGKDVELRCDPISGHTALYWYRQSLGQGLEFLIYFQGNSAPDKSGLPSDRFSAERTGGSVSTLTIQRTQQEDSAVYLCASSLQVAGGRSSYEQYFGPGTRLTVT.

The chain couples TRBV11-2 to TRBJ2-1, with D perhaps given as TRBD1 or TRBD2 (5 bases each). Between the trimmed V and J ends, which lost 7 bases and 8 bases, there was a span of 21 bases. The CDR3 sequence is 15 residues long. CDR1 and CDR2 from the germline V gene are SGHAT and FQNNGV. The CDR3 is CASNRGLGRNDEQFF. The CDR3, as DNA: TGTGCCAGCAACCGCGGCCTGGGACGTAATGATGAGCAGTTCTTC.

V is TRBV6-5 and J is TRBJ2-5, with D possibly being TRBD2 (5 bases). Trimming stripped 4 bases from V and 4 bases from J, with 10 bases between. The germline V gene encodes CDR1 MNHEY and CDR2 SVGAGI. The CDR3 sequence is 13 residues long. CDR3 protein: CASSFSGRETQYF. The CDR3 DNA reads TGTGCCAGCAGTTTCAGTGGGAGAGAGACCCAGTACTTC.

The genes are TRBV27 and TRBJ1-5, with no clear D. CDR1 is MNHEY, CDR2 SMNVEV, per germline (reference sequence). This CDR3 is 13 amino acids long. V was shortened by 3 bases and J by 3 bases, with 6 bases between the two germline ends. The chain's CDR3 is CASSLEYNQPQHF. For the CDR3, the DNA is TGTGCCAGCAGTTTGGAGTACAATCAGCCCCAGCATTTT.

This clone was found once. The rearrangement joins TRBV30 to TRBJ1-1, with D unclear. The CDR3 sequence is 13 residues long. Trimming removed 1 base at V and 0 bases at J, with 6 bases between. The germline V gene has CDR1 GTSNPN and CDR2 SVGIG (reference sequence). This CDR3 is CAWSEYVNTEAFF. Here the CDR3 DNA reads TGTGCCTGGAGTGAGTATGTGAACACTGAAGCTTTCTTT.

The V and J genes are TRBV6-4 and TRBJ2-2; D is ambiguous. Trimming removed 2 bases from V and 0 bases from J, with 13 bases in between. CDR1 and CDR2 from the germline V gene are MRHNA and SNTAGT. This CDR3 has 17 residues. CDR3 sequence: CASSDKPDAANTGELFF. The DNA of the CDR3 is TGTGCCAGCAGTGACAAGCCGGATGCGGCGAACACCGGGGAGCTGTTTTTT.

The table lists this clone with a count of one. V usage is TRBV14 and J usage is TRBJ1-5; D not certain. Trimming pared 1 base from V and 0 bases from J, leaving 10 bases between. Germline V gene lookup returns CDR1 SGHDN and CDR2 FVKESK. This CDR3 is built from 16 residues. CDR3 residues: CASSQVRDLSNQPQHF. The CDR3 bases are TGTGCCAGCAGCCAAGTCAGAGATCTTAGCAATCAGCCCCAGCATTTT.

V gene TRBV5-1 combines with J gene TRBJ2-1; 9 bases are shared with TRBD1. The CDR3 covers 17 residues. J lost 5 bases, V lost 2 bases, and 11 bases had no gene match. The germline CDR1 and CDR2 sequences are SGHRS and YFSETQ. The CDR3 sequence: CASSLPPGQGFHNEQFF. Written as DNA, the CDR3 is TGCGCCAGCAGCTTACCTCCGGGACAGGGTTTCCACAATGAGCAGTTCTTC.